Shown below are 32 T cell receptor beta chains from a single sample sequenced in a study of shared clonotypes between healthy human individuals. The assay was immunoSEQ multiplex PCR, and TCRdb's table has in-frame clones only and misses some. The sample holds 850,000 to 1,200,000 clones, about 75% seen once. The sample comprised memory CD4+ T cells sorted from blood. Subset meaning: CD45RA-negative fraction. The receptors derive from a young man in good health.

The chain employs TRBV10-3 and TRBJ2-5; D might be TRBD2 (6 bases). Germline V CDR1 and CDR2: ENHRY, SYGVKD. This CDR3 comprises 18 residues. The V gene lost 0 bases and the J gene lost 5 bases, with 22 bases spanning the gap. The CDR3, as DNA: TGTGCCATCAGTGAGTCGGGGGAGGCTTCACTAAGGTGGGAGACCCAGTACTTC. Its protein product is CAISESGEASLRWETQYF.

This chain uses TRBV5-8 with TRBJ1-3; no firm D call. V lost 0 bases and J lost 8, with 12 bases in between. This CDR3 is built from 14 residues. Germline CDR1 reads SGHTS; CDR2 reads YDEGEE. The CDR3 spells CASSLAPGSYTIYF. As DNA, the CDR3 is TGTGCCAGCAGCTTGGCCCCGGGATCCTACACCATATATTTT.

This clone was recorded once. The chain has TRBV29-1 and TRBJ2-2; D gene uncertain. Trimming removed 7 bases from V and 4 bases from J, with 4 bases in between. This CDR3 is built from 10 residues. Germline assignment: CDR1 SQVTM and CDR2 ANQGSEA. The CDR3 region is CSGGTGELFF. The CDR3, as DNA: TGCAGCGGAGGCACCGGGGAGCTGTTTTTT.

This chain connects TRBV6-4 to TRBJ1-1; 9 positions agree with TRBD1. From germline, CDR1 is MRHNA and CDR2 SNTAGT. The CDR3 spans 16 residues. With V trimmed by 6 bases and J by 1 base, 9 bases remained unmatched. CDR3 DNA sequence: TGTGCCAGCAGAGCCGGGACAGGGTACGAGAACACTGAAGCTTTCTTT. Translated, it gives CASRAGTGYENTEAFF.

This chain uses TRBV7-9 with TRBJ1-4; TRBD1 matches 7 bases. This CDR3 has 15 amino acids. The J segment lost 6 bases and the V segment lost 5 bases, leaving 9 bases of the junction unmatched. Germline V gene lookup returns CDR1 SEHNR and CDR2 FQNEAQ (reference sequence). The CDR3 DNA is TGTGCCAGCAGCCGTCGGGCAGGGGGGGATGAAAAACTGTTTTTT. Residues: CASSRRAGGDEKLFF.

This clone occurred once. This chain connects TRBV11-2 to TRBJ1-1, with D possibly being TRBD1 (6 bases). Germline V gene data show CDR1 as SGHAT and CDR2 as FQNNGV. V lost 1 base and J lost 4, with 13 bases in between. This CDR3 is built from 15 residues. CDR3 loop: CASSLGGGPGTEAFF. The CDR3 region has the DNA TGTGCCAGCAGCTTAGGAGGGGGTCCGGGCACTGAAGCTTTCTTT.

A word on this clone: Distinct nucleotide sequences in the sample also encode this CDR3. The chain is built from TRBV19 and TRBJ2-2; 7 bases line up with TRBD1. The CDR3 totals 14 residues. V lost 6 bases to trimming and J lost 4 bases; unmatched junction nucleotides: 5. Germline V CDR1 and CDR2: LNHDA, SQIVND (reference sequence). CDR3 amino acids: CASSLDRATGELFF. CDR3 coding DNA: TGTGCCAGTAGCCTCGACAGGGCCACCGGGGAGCTGTTTTTT.

The CDR3 loop reads CASRGQGRTTEAFF. The CDR3 nucleotides read TGTGCCAGCAGGGGACAGGGTAGAACCACTGAAGCTTTCTTT. The chain has TRBV6-1 and TRBJ1-1; 9 positions match TRBD1. V shed 6 bases and J 4 bases; nucleotides not matched to a gene: 6. Germline loops: CDR1 MNHNS, CDR2 SASEGT. The length of the CDR3 is 14 residues.

CDR3 protein: CSASPGHEQYF. In DNA form, the CDR3 reads TGCAGTGCTAGCCCCGGCCACGAGCAGTACTTC. J is TRBJ2-7 and V is TRBV20-1; unclear D gene. The V end was cut by 3 bases, the J end by 5 bases, with 8 bases between. From germline, CDR1 is DFQATT and CDR2 SNEGSKA (reference sequence). CDR3 size: 11 residues.

The V and J genes are TRBV6-1 and TRBJ2-5; the D gene could be TRBD1 or TRBD2 (5 bases each). The J call may be incorrect, as the DNA end agrees better with TRBJ2-7. This CDR3 has 16 amino acids. Per the germline V gene, CDR1 is MNHNS and CDR2 is SASEGT. The CDR3 DNA reads TGTGCCAGCAGTGAATCGAGTCGGGGAAGGGGCTACGAGCAGTACTTC. Translating it yields CASSESSRGRGYEQYF.

The rearrangement uses TRBV4-1 and TRBJ1-6, with D maybe TRBD1 (6 bases). The CDR3 has 14 residues. CDR1 and CDR2 (germline): MGHRA, YSYEKL. Trimming removed 0 bases at V and 10 bases at J, with 10 bases between. The CDR3 coding sequence is TGCGCCAGCAGCCAAGATGCAGGGGACTCACCCCTCCACTTT. Its protein product is CASSQDAGDSPLHF.

This clone was seen a handful of times. The CDR3 sequence: CASSATGVFSPLHF. In nucleotides, the CDR3 is TGTGCCAGCAGTGCGACAGGGGTCTTTTCACCCCTCCACTTT. This chain uses TRBV6-5 with TRBJ1-6, with 8 bases aligning to TRBD1. Germline assignment: CDR1 MNHEY and CDR2 SVGAGI. Trimming cost V 5 bases and J 9 bases; bases outside gene matches: 6. The CDR3 runs to 14 residues.

The chain recombines TRBV7-9 with TRBJ2-5; 14 bases match TRBD2. This CDR3 contains 15 residues. The ends lost 5 bases at V and 5 bases at J; junction bases unmatched: 4. Germline values: CDR1 SEHNR, CDR2 FQNEAQ (reference sequence). The CDR3 protein is CASSPTSGGVETQYF. The CDR3 coding sequence is TGTGCCAGCAGCCCGACTAGCGGGGGGGTGGAGACCCAGTACTTC.

The V and J genes are TRBV29-1 and TRBJ2-7; either TRBD1 or TRBD2 may supply D (5 bases each). The CDR3 spans 12 residues. V gave up 5 bases and J gave up 2 bases, with 10 bases separating them. CDR1 and CDR2 (germline): SQVTM, ANQGSEA. The CDR3 region is CSVRDGAYEQYF. CDR3 in DNA: TGCAGCGTTAGGGACGGGGCCTACGAGCAGTACTTC.

Turning to this clone: The junction and the germline gene differ at one end; a read error may be behind it. This rearrangement joins TRBV27 to TRBJ2-7; D unclear. Looked up from germline, CDR1 is MNHEY and CDR2 is SMNVEV (reference sequence). The CDR3 runs 11 residues. In DNA, the CDR3 is TGTGCCCGCAGCAACTTCTACGAGCAGTACTTC. Residues: CARSNFYEQYF.

This chain links TRBV4-3 with TRBJ2-2; D call uncertain. V was trimmed by 1 base and J by 2 bases, leaving 8 bases between them. The V gene's germline CDR1 is LGHNA and CDR2 YSLEER. The length of the CDR3 is 15 residues. The CDR3 DNA sequence: TGCGCCAGCAGCCAAGTTCTATCCAACACCGGGGAGCTGTTTTTT. It translates to CASSQVLSNTGELFF.

A word on this clone: Other DNA sequences in this specimen translate into the identical CDR3. The chain employs TRBV5-4 and TRBJ2-5; tentatively, D is TRBD1 (6 bases). CDR1 SGHNT and CDR2 YYREEE come from the germline V gene (reference sequence). Trimming stripped 4 bases from V and 2 bases from J, with 9 bases between. The CDR3 has 13 amino acids. CDR3 sequence: CASSPGQQETQYF. The DNA of the CDR3 is TGTGCCAGCAGCCCTGGACAGCAAGAGACCCAGTACTTC.

Worth noting for this clone: Different DNA sequences within this sample yield the same CDR3. V gene TRBV7-3 combines with J gene TRBJ2-3; TRBD2 matches 14 bases. V lost 2 bases to trimming and J lost 3 bases; unmatched junction nucleotides: 1. This CDR3 has 16 amino acids. Germline values: CDR1 SGHTA, CDR2 FQGTGA. As DNA, the CDR3 is TGTGCCAGCAGCTTAGGGACTAGCGGGGGTACAGATACGCAGTATTTT. Amino acids: CASSLGTSGGTDTQYF. Together with reference TRBV7-3 and TRBJ2-3, the CDR3 gives the full variable domain: GAGVSQTPSNKVTEKGKYVELRCDPISGHTALYWYRQSLGQGPEFLIYFQGTGAADDSGLPNDRFFAVRPEGSVSTLKIQRTERGDSAVYLCASSLGTSGGTDTQYFGPGTRLTVL.

Details on this clone: This same CDR3 is encoded by further DNA sequences in the sample. V gene TRBV6-1 combines with J gene TRBJ1-5, with D unclear. V was pared by 1 base and J by 4 bases, with 5 bases between. The germline gives CDR1 MNHNS, CDR2 SASEGT. CDR3 size: 13 residues. The CDR3 DNA is TGTGCCAGCAGTGAAGGGCCAAATCAGCCCCAGCATTTT. This gives the protein CASSEGPNQPQHF.

The rearrangement links TRBV5-6 to TRBJ2-1, with D tentatively TRBD1 (6 bases). Germline V CDR1 and CDR2: SGHDT, YYEEEE. The CDR3 is 14 residues long. V was cut by 4 bases and J by 2 bases, with 10 bases left in between. The CDR3 DNA reads as TGTGCCAGCAGCGAACAGGGAACCTACAATGAGCAGTTCTTC. Translating it yields CASSEQGTYNEQFF.

V gene TRBV11-3 combines with J gene TRBJ2-7; 7 bases are a match to TRBD2. V was pared by 5 bases and J by 2 bases, with 6 bases of the junction left unmatched. CDR3 length: 14 amino acids. Germline values: CDR1 SGHNT, CDR2 YENEEA. The CDR3 DNA reads as TGTGCCAGCAGCCCCGGCGGGAGTGCCTACGAGCAGTACTTC. It yields the protein CASSPGGSAYEQYF. Complete variable domain (other parts from reference TRBV11-3 and TRBJ2-7): EAGVVQSPRYKIIEKKQPVAFWCNPISGHNTLYWYLQNLGQGPELLIRYENEEAVDDSQLPKDRFSAERLKGVDSTLKIQPAELGDSAVYLCASSPGGSAYEQYFGPGTRLTVT.

The rearrangement joins TRBV6-1 to TRBJ1-4; a possible D gene is TRBD1 (6 bases). Trimming pared 0 bases from V and 11 bases from J, leaving 19 bases between. Germline CDR1 reads MNHNS; CDR2 reads SASEGT. The CDR3 totals 16 residues. The CDR3 region is CASSEAQGRSLGKLFF. In nucleotides, the CDR3 is TGTGCCAGCAGTGAAGCGCAGGGGAGGTCGTTGGGTAAACTGTTTTTT.

The rearrangement joins TRBV30 to TRBJ1-5; TRBD1 agrees at 7 bases. V lost 2 bases, J lost 3 bases, and 4 bases stayed unmatched. There are 14 residues in the CDR3. Germline V gene lookup returns CDR1 GTSNPN and CDR2 SVGIG (reference sequence). CDR3 DNA sequence: TGTGCCTGGAGTATGGGACAGTTCAATCAGCCCCAGCATTTT. Encoded protein: CAWSMGQFNQPQHF.

This clone has just a few counts. The J gene is TRBJ1-1, the V gene TRBV18, with D maybe TRBD1 (5 bases). The length of the CDR3 is 14 residues. V was trimmed by 6 bases and J by 1 base, leaving 12 bases between them. In germline, CDR1 is KGHSH, CDR2 LQKENI. The CDR3 DNA reads as TGTGCCAGCTCGCTGTCCGGGGCGAACACTGAAGCTTTCTTT. It translates to CASSLSGANTEAFF.

This chain links TRBV7-8 with TRBJ1-2; 10 positions match TRBD1. Per germline, CDR1 SGHVS and CDR2 FQNEAQ. Losses at the gene ends were 4 bases for V and 1 base for J; bases not matched to a gene: 6. This CDR3 contains 16 residues. The CDR3 spells CASSSRDRGLNYGYTF. In nucleotides, the CDR3 is TGTGCCAGCAGCTCTAGAGACAGGGGGCTTAACTATGGCTACACCTTC.

The chain carries TRBV29-1 and TRBJ2-3, with 9 nucleotides matching TRBD2. Losses at the gene ends were 7 bases for V and 0 bases for J; bases not matched to a gene: 14. Per the germline V gene, CDR1 is SQVTM and CDR2 is ANQGSEA. This CDR3 spans 17 amino acids. The CDR3 spells CSAGVSGGPPSTDTQYF. DNA of the CDR3: TGCAGCGCTGGGGTTAGCGGGGGACCTCCTAGCACAGATACGCAGTATTTT.

The gene calls are TRBV30 and TRBJ2-5, with 10 nucleotides matching TRBD1. The CDR3 is 15 residues long. The V and J ends lost 2 bases and 4 bases, in that order; junction bases with no gene match: 7. Germline V CDR1 and CDR2: GTSNPN, SVGIG (reference sequence). The CDR3 region is CAWSWDRGLGETQYF. The DNA for the CDR3 is TGTGCCTGGAGTTGGGACAGGGGATTAGGAGAGACCCAGTACTTC.

This chain connects TRBV25-1 to TRBJ2-1; 9 bases map to TRBD1. Per the germline V gene, CDR1 is MGHDK and CDR2 is SYGVNS. CDR3 length: 16 residues. Germline trimming cut 0 bases from V and 9 bases from J; bases unmatched to any gene: 9. The chain's CDR3 is CASSEYGQGIDLEQFF. The CDR3 nucleotides read TGTGCCAGCAGTGAATACGGACAGGGGATTGATCTTGAGCAGTTCTTC.

The CDR3 sequence: CASSLALSQGSNQPQHF. The CDR3 DNA reads TGTGCCAGCAGCTTGGCTCTCAGCCAGGGGAGCAATCAGCCCCAGCATTTT. The chain has TRBV7-9 and TRBJ1-5; weak D call: TRBD1 (6 bases). The CDR3 sequence is 17 residues long. V shed 3 bases and J shed 1 base, with 16 bases lying between them. The germline V gene encodes CDR1 SEHNR and CDR2 FQNEAQ (reference sequence).

This clone was counted only a few times. The chain combines TRBV5-1 with TRBJ1-1; D call uncertain. The CDR3 is 14 amino acids. Germline CDR1 SGHRS, CDR2 YFSETQ. V was clipped by 0 bases and J by 0 bases, with 6 bases between them. CDR3 region: CASSLGSLNTEAFF. The CDR3 nucleotides are TGCGCCAGCAGCTTGGGCAGCCTGAACACTGAAGCTTTCTTT.

This chain connects TRBV18 to TRBJ2-2, with D tentatively TRBD2 (5 bases). The CDR3 sequence is 14 residues long. CDR1 is KGHSH and CDR2 is LQKENI in the germline V gene. The V and J ends lost 2 bases and 5 bases respectively, with 9 bases between them. The CDR3 sequence: CASSPGRETGELFF. The CDR3, as DNA: TGTGCCAGCTCACCAGGACGGGAAACCGGGGAGCTGTTTTTT.

CDR3 residues: CAFLRGTDTQYF. Written as DNA, the CDR3 is TGTGCCTTCTTACGGGGCACAGATACGCAGTATTTT. This chain links TRBV30 with TRBJ2-3, with D uncertain. The CDR3 sequence is 12 residues long. Trimming removed 7 bases at V and 1 base at J, with 9 bases between. CDR1 is GTSNPN and CDR2 is SVGIG in the germline V gene (reference sequence).